The clone carrying this T cell receptor (beta chain) occurred many times. The antigen is undetermined. The CDR3 runs to 16 residues. Germline V gene sequence: CDR1 LGHNA, CDR2 YSLEER. With 0 bases removed from V and 6 bases from J, the gap between germline ends came to 15 bases. Sorting captured naive CD8 T cells as CD8+CD4-CCR7+CD45RA+. TCRdb recomputed calls from the PCR reads with MiXCR, one row per CDR3 protein. The sample holds about 630,000 distinct CDR3 sequences; roughly 25% are singletons and the top ten take around 0.78%. The data originate from a study of molecular identifiers for immune sequencing clone quantification. General study points: Among 800,000 to 1,000,000 naive cells, as was reported, spiked Jurkat TCR RNA from one cell was detectable. Among effectors, clones above 20 RNA copies held over 98% of molecules; among naive cells, under 1%.

This chain joins TRBV4-3 and TRBJ1-5; TRBD1 might be the D (6 bases). The receptor was isolated from a human donor in good health. Some libraries in this study had Jurkat cell RNA spiked in. The sequenced sample consisted of naive CD8+ T cells from blood, with Jurkat cell RNA spiked in. Subset meaning: FACS-sorted CD8+CD4-CCR7+CD45RA+ naive T cells. The CDR3 spells CASSQDHAGAGQPQHF. The CDR3, as DNA: TGCGCCAGCAGCCAAGATCATGCAGGGGCTGGTCAGCCCCAGCATTTT.